These T cell receptor beta chains were read from a single sample in a study of Ad26.COV2.S vaccination and SARS-CoV-2 variants. Profiled with immunoSEQ multiplex PCR; TCRdb holds only in-frame clones, not every one. This sample carries hundreds of thousands of clones, about 90% of them seen once, and the ten largest clones take approximately 1.5%. The material sequenced was peripheral blood, taken in a trial of Ad26.COV2.S vaccine versus placebo. Every receptor here comes from a person between 18 and 60 years old who received the Ad26.COV2.S COVID-19 vaccine or a placebo. Both conserved end residues are part of each CDR3. The D gene is left open where the match is weak. Where a row states a size, it is once, few, many or the class of an expanded clone; other rows omit it.

clone_size: -; j_call: TRBJ2-7; d_call: TRBD1; v_call: TRBV23-1; cdr3_nt: TGCGCCAGCAGTCAAACGGGACAGGGGGCTCACGAGCAGTACTTC; cdr3_aa: CASSQTGQGAHEQYF
clone_size: -; j_call: TRBJ2-4; d_call: -; v_call: TRBV4-3; cdr3_nt: TGCGCCAGCAGCCAATTCCGGGACAACTCCAAATTAGCCAAAAACATTCAGTACTTC; cdr3_aa: CASSQFRDNSKLAKNIQYF
clone_size: -; j_call: TRBJ2-4; d_call: -; v_call: TRBV19; cdr3_nt: TGTGCCAGTTCCGGGTCGGGGCAGGGGAAAAACATTCAGTACTTC; cdr3_aa: CASSGSGQGKNIQYF
clone_size: few; j_call: TRBJ1-1; d_call: TRBD1; v_call: TRBV7-9; cdr3_nt: TGTGCCAGCAGCTTAGGGGGGACAGGGGCCCTGAACACTGAAGCTTTCTTT; cdr3_aa: CASSLGGTGALNTEAFF
clone_size: few; j_call: TRBJ1-1; d_call: TRBD1; v_call: TRBV9; cdr3_nt: TGTGCCAGCAGCGAGACAGGGGGCACTGAAGCTTTCTTT; cdr3_aa: CASSETGGTEAFF
clone_size: many; j_call: TRBJ2-3; d_call: TRBD2; v_call: TRBV4-2; cdr3_nt: TGTGCCAGCAGCCAAGGTCCTAGCGGGAGCACAGATACGCAGTATTTT; cdr3_aa: CASSQGPSGSTDTQYF
clone_size: -; j_call: TRBJ1-5; d_call: -; v_call: TRBV21-1; cdr3_nt: TGTGCCAGCAGCTTTCGGACAGGGGGCTATCAGCCCCAGCATTTT; cdr3_aa: CASSFRTGGYQPQHF
clone_size: -; j_call: TRBJ1-1; d_call: -; v_call: TRBV7-3; cdr3_nt: TGTGCCAGCAGCGTCACTTTGAACACTGAAGCTTTCTTT; cdr3_aa: CASSVTLNTEAFF
clone_size: -; j_call: TRBJ1-1; d_call: TRBD1; v_call: TRBV30; cdr3_nt: TGTGCCTGGACCTGGACAGGCCAGAGGGGTGAAGCTTTCTTT; cdr3_aa: CAWTWTGQRGEAFF
clone_size: once; j_call: TRBJ2-5; d_call: -; v_call: TRBV15; cdr3_nt: TGTGCCACCAGCAGAGTCATTGACAATACGGAGACCCAGTACTTC; cdr3_aa: CATSRVIDNTETQYF
clone_size: few; j_call: TRBJ1-2; d_call: -; v_call: TRBV19; cdr3_nt: TGTGCCAGTAACGTTGGGGCTAACTATGGCTACACCTTC; cdr3_aa: CASNVGANYGYTF
clone_size: -; j_call: TRBJ1-2; d_call: -; v_call: TRBV6-5; cdr3_nt: TGTGCCAGCAGTTTGGCAGGAGCCTATGGCTACACCTTC; cdr3_aa: CASSLAGAYGYTF
clone_size: -; j_call: TRBJ2-6; d_call: -; v_call: TRBV2; cdr3_nt: TGTGCCAGCAGTGAACTCGGGGGCGCTGGGGCCAACGTCCTGACTTTC; cdr3_aa: CASSELGGAGANVLTF
clone_size: -; j_call: TRBJ2-5; d_call: -; v_call: TRBV7-2; cdr3_nt: TGTGCCAGCAGCTCGGACCCCGCGGGGACCCAGTACTTC; cdr3_aa: CASSSDPAGTQYF
clone_size: -; j_call: TRBJ2-3; d_call: TRBD1; v_call: TRBV5-1; cdr3_nt: TGCGCCAGCAGAACGACAGGGGTGGCGACAGATACGCAGTATTTT; cdr3_aa: CASRTTGVATDTQYF
clone_size: -; j_call: TRBJ2-3; d_call: -; v_call: TRBV6-5; cdr3_nt: TGTGCCAGCAGGCAATACAGAGTCACAGATACGCAGTATTTT; cdr3_aa: CASRQYRVTDTQYF
clone_size: -; j_call: TRBJ2-5; d_call: TRBD2; v_call: TRBV5-1; cdr3_nt: TGCGCCAGCAGCATGGGACTAGCGGGAGGGCCGGAGACCCAGTACTTC; cdr3_aa: CASSMGLAGGPETQYF
clone_size: -; j_call: TRBJ2-1; d_call: -; v_call: TRBV6-5; cdr3_nt: TGTGCCAGCAGTTACGGGAGAGGATCCTACAATGAGCAGTTCTTC; cdr3_aa: CASSYGRGSYNEQFF
clone_size: -; j_call: TRBJ2-5; d_call: -; v_call: TRBV21-1; cdr3_nt: TGTGCCAGCAGCAAAGAAATGGGCCCGGGGTACTTC; cdr3_aa: CASSKEMGPGYF
clone_size: -; j_call: TRBJ2-7; d_call: TRBD1; v_call: TRBV7-2; cdr3_nt: TGTGCCAGCAGCTTCGGGACAGGGGGCTGGGAGCAGTACTTC; cdr3_aa: CASSFGTGGWEQYF
clone_size: -; j_call: TRBJ2-2; d_call: TRBD2; v_call: TRBV7-2; cdr3_nt: TGTGCCAGCAGTCCATGGACTAGCGGGAAGAGGGCCGGGGAGCTGTTTTTT; cdr3_aa: CASSPWTSGKRAGELFF
clone_size: -; j_call: TRBJ2-7; d_call: TRBD2; v_call: TRBV27; cdr3_nt: TGTGCCAGCAGTTTACGGGTGGGGGGGGCCTACGAGCAGTACTTC; cdr3_aa: CASSLRVGGAYEQYF
clone_size: -; j_call: TRBJ1-6; d_call: -; v_call: TRBV6-4; cdr3_nt: TGTGCCAGCAGTGACTCTGGGAGAAGCGGGTCACCCCTCCACTTT; cdr3_aa: CASSDSGRSGSPLHF
clone_size: -; j_call: TRBJ1-3; d_call: -; v_call: TRBV4-3; cdr3_nt: TGCGCCAGCAGCCAAGCAGGGCAAGGAAACACCATATATTTT; cdr3_aa: CASSQAGQGNTIYF
clone_size: -; j_call: TRBJ1-1; d_call: TRBD1; v_call: TRBV7-3; cdr3_nt: TGTGCCAGCAGCCCACAGGGGGCGTCCACGTACACTGAAGCTTTCTTT; cdr3_aa: CASSPQGASTYTEAFF
clone_size: -; j_call: TRBJ1-4; d_call: -; v_call: TRBV6-5; cdr3_nt: TGTGCCAGCAGTTACAAAGGGTTCAATGAAAAACTGTTTTTT; cdr3_aa: CASSYKGFNEKLFF
clone_size: -; j_call: TRBJ1-1; d_call: -; v_call: TRBV5-5; cdr3_nt: TGTGCCAGCAGCTTGCTAGGGATGAACACTGAAGCTTTCTTT; cdr3_aa: CASSLLGMNTEAFF
clone_size: -; j_call: TRBJ2-2; d_call: -; v_call: TRBV7-3; cdr3_nt: TGTGCCAGCAGCTTATACGGGGACACCGGGGAGCTGTTTTTT; cdr3_aa: CASSLYGDTGELFF
clone_size: -; j_call: TRBJ2-1; d_call: TRBD2; v_call: TRBV25-1; cdr3_nt: TGTGCCAGCAGTGAATGGGGGACTAGCGGGGCGACCTACAATGAGCAGTTCTTC; cdr3_aa: CASSEWGTSGATYNEQFF
clone_size: once; j_call: TRBJ1-1; d_call: TRBD1; v_call: TRBV13; cdr3_nt: TGTGCCAGCAGCTTAGAAACGGGATACGGGACAGGGAGCACTGAAGCTTTCTTT; cdr3_aa: CASSLETGYGTGSTEAFF
clone_size: -; j_call: TRBJ2-1; d_call: -; v_call: TRBV10-3; cdr3_nt: TGTGCCATCAGGGAGGGGGGGAATGAGCAGTTCTTC; cdr3_aa: CAIREGGNEQFF
clone_size: -; j_call: TRBJ2-2; d_call: TRBD2; v_call: TRBV30; cdr3_nt: TGTGCCTGGGAGGGACTAGCGGGGACCGTGAACACCGGGGAGCTGTTTTTT; cdr3_aa: CAWEGLAGTVNTGELFF
clone_size: once; j_call: TRBJ1-1; d_call: -; v_call: TRBV29-1; cdr3_nt: TGCAGCGTTGAGTGGCAGGGAGGGGTCGCTTTCTTT; cdr3_aa: CSVEWQGGVAFF
clone_size: -; j_call: TRBJ1-2; d_call: -; v_call: TRBV24-1; cdr3_nt: TGTGCCACCAGTGATGCAGGGGACCTCTTCTATGGCTACACCTTC; cdr3_aa: CATSDAGDLFYGYTF
clone_size: -; j_call: TRBJ2-3; d_call: TRBD1; v_call: TRBV7-3; cdr3_nt: TGTGCCAGCAGCTTAAGAGTTGCGGGGACAGGGGGCTCAAATACGCAGTATTTT; cdr3_aa: CASSLRVAGTGGSNTQYF
clone_size: -; j_call: TRBJ2-3; d_call: TRBD2; v_call: TRBV9; cdr3_nt: TGTGCCAGCAGCGCTGGACTAGCGGGAGGAGGGACAGATACGCAGTATTTT; cdr3_aa: CASSAGLAGGGTDTQYF
clone_size: -; j_call: TRBJ2-4; d_call: -; v_call: TRBV4-2; cdr3_nt: TGTGCCAGCAGCCAAGTGCCGTGGGGTTCTCTAGCCAAAAACATTCAGTACTTC; cdr3_aa: CASSQVPWGSLAKNIQYF
clone_size: -; j_call: TRBJ2-1; d_call: TRBD2; v_call: TRBV11-3; cdr3_nt: TGTGCCAGCAGCGCGACTAGCGGGAGTGACGAGCAGTTCTTC; cdr3_aa: CASSATSGSDEQFF
clone_size: -; j_call: TRBJ1-4; d_call: -; v_call: TRBV7-9; cdr3_nt: TGTGCCAGCAGCTTAGTTGGGGGAAATGAAAAACTGTTTTTT; cdr3_aa: CASSLVGGNEKLFF
clone_size: -; j_call: TRBJ1-5; d_call: TRBD1; v_call: TRBV3-1/TRBV3-2; cdr3_nt: TGTGCCAGCAGCCACTCGGACAGGGGTAGCAATCAGCCCCAGCATTTT; cdr3_aa: CASSHSDRGSNQPQHF
clone_size: -; j_call: TRBJ2-3; d_call: -; v_call: TRBV7-2; cdr3_nt: TGTGCCAGCAGCGCCTCCCGAGATACGCAGTATTTT; cdr3_aa: CASSASRDTQYF
clone_size: once; j_call: TRBJ2-7; d_call: TRBD1; v_call: TRBV6-6; cdr3_nt: TGTGCCAGCAGTTACGGACAGGGTGGTCACTACGAGCAGTACTTC; cdr3_aa: CASSYGQGGHYEQYF
clone_size: -; j_call: TRBJ1-4; d_call: -; v_call: TRBV11-1; cdr3_nt: TGTGCCAGCAGCTTCTCCGGGAAGAGCGAAGAAAAACTGTTTTTT; cdr3_aa: CASSFSGKSEEKLFF
clone_size: -; j_call: TRBJ2-5; d_call: TRBD2; v_call: TRBV13; cdr3_nt: TGTGCCAGCAGCTTTATGGCGGGGGGGACACAAGAGACCCAGTACTTC; cdr3_aa: CASSFMAGGTQETQYF
clone_size: -; j_call: TRBJ2-3; d_call: TRBD2; v_call: TRBV5-4; cdr3_nt: TGTGCCAGCAGCCATACTAGCGGGAGAGTGACAGATACGCAGTATTTT; cdr3_aa: CASSHTSGRVTDTQYF
clone_size: -; j_call: TRBJ2-1; d_call: -; v_call: TRBV19; cdr3_nt: TGTGCCAGTAGTATGGGGCTTGAGCAGTTCTTC; cdr3_aa: CASSMGLEQFF
clone_size: -; j_call: TRBJ1-4; d_call: -; v_call: TRBV2; cdr3_nt: TGTGCCAGCAAGGGTTTTGAAAAACTGTTTTTT; cdr3_aa: CASKGFEKLFF
clone_size: -; j_call: TRBJ2-5; d_call: -; v_call: TRBV6-2/TRBV6-3; cdr3_nt: TGTGCCAGCAGTTACCCCCGTCCCTCAGGGGAGACCCAGTACTTC; cdr3_aa: CASSYPRPSGETQYF
clone_size: -; j_call: TRBJ1-4; d_call: TRBD1; v_call: TRBV3-1/TRBV3-2; cdr3_nt: TGTGCCAGCAGCCAAGTGACAGGGATTGAAAAACTGTTTTTT; cdr3_aa: CASSQVTGIEKLFF
clone_size: -; j_call: TRBJ1-3; d_call: -; v_call: TRBV28; cdr3_nt: TGTGCCAGCAGTTTAAAAGGGGAACCTGGAAACACCATATATTTT; cdr3_aa: CASSLKGEPGNTIYF
clone_size: -; j_call: TRBJ1-6; d_call: -; v_call: TRBV6-5; cdr3_nt: TGTGCCAGCAGAACCCTTAGCCCTGAGAATTCACCCCTCCACTTT; cdr3_aa: CASRTLSPENSPLHF
clone_size: -; j_call: TRBJ1-6; d_call: TRBD1; v_call: TRBV12-3/TRBV12-4; cdr3_nt: TGTGCCAGCAGTTATAACAGGGGTCCCCTCCACTTT; cdr3_aa: CASSYNRGPLHF
clone_size: -; j_call: TRBJ2-1; d_call: -; v_call: TRBV5-4; cdr3_nt: TGTGCCAGCAGCTTGGTCAGGGGCCCCTACAATGAGCAGTTCTTC; cdr3_aa: CASSLVRGPYNEQFF
clone_size: -; j_call: TRBJ1-2; d_call: -; v_call: TRBV20-1; cdr3_nt: TGCAGTGCTAGTGCTCGCGATGGCTACACCTTC; cdr3_aa: CSASARDGYTF
clone_size: few; j_call: TRBJ2-1; d_call: TRBD2; v_call: TRBV11-1; cdr3_nt: TGTGCCAGCAGCTCACCCCTAGCGGGAGGTGTTGAGCAGTTCTTC; cdr3_aa: CASSSPLAGGVEQFF
clone_size: -; j_call: TRBJ1-3; d_call: -; v_call: TRBV3-1/TRBV3-2; cdr3_nt: TGTGCCAGCAGCCAAGTAAGTGGAAACACCATATATTTT; cdr3_aa: CASSQVSGNTIYF
clone_size: -; j_call: TRBJ1-5; d_call: TRBD1; v_call: TRBV30; cdr3_nt: TGTGCCTGGAGTCGGGACAGGGGCGATCAGCCCCAGCATTTT; cdr3_aa: CAWSRDRGDQPQHF
clone_size: -; j_call: TRBJ2-7; d_call: TRBD2; v_call: TRBV14; cdr3_nt: TGTGCCAGCAGCCGGGGACTAGCGGGGCCCTACGAGCAGTACTTC; cdr3_aa: CASSRGLAGPYEQYF
clone_size: -; j_call: TRBJ1-1; d_call: -; v_call: TRBV18; cdr3_nt: TGTGCCAGCTCCCAAAACGTGGACCTTCGGGGGGTGAACACTGAAGCTTTCTTT; cdr3_aa: CASSQNVDLRGVNTEAFF